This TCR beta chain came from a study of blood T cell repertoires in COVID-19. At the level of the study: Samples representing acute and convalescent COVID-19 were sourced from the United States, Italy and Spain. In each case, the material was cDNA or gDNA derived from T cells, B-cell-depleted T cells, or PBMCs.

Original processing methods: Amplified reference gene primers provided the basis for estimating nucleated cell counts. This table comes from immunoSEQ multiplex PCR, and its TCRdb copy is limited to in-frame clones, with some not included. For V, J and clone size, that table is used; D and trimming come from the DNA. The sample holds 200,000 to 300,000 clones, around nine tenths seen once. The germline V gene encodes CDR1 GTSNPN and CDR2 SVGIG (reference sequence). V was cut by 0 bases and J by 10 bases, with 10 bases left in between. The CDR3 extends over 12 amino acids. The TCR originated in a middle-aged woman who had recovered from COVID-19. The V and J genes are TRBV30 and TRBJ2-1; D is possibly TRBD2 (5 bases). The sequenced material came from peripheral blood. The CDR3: CAWSVGPGEQFF. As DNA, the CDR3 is TGTGCCTGGAGTGTTGGACCGGGAGAGCAGTTCTTC.